This record looks at one T cell receptor beta chain sequence and its context. The ends lost 5 bases at V and 5 bases at J; junction bases unmatched: 7. The CDR3 has 14 residues. Per germline, CDR1 SGHRS and CDR2 YFSETQ. The data derive from a study of graft-versus-host responses after intestinal transplantation. Measured with immunoSEQ multiplex PCR; TCRdb has only the in-frame clones, and not every one. The sample lists over 75,000 clones, approximately 85% occurring once. The source material was PBMCs, sampled 255 days after intestinal transplant. The TCR originated in a human patient who received an intestinal transplant, so some T cells may come from the graft donor. This chain uses TRBV5-1 with TRBJ2-5; 9 bases line up with TRBD2. Here the CDR3 reads CASRGGGAVETQYF. In DNA, the CDR3 is TGCGCCAGCAGGGGCGGGGGGGCCGTGGAGACCCAGTACTTC.